This TCR beta chain was captured by sequencing in a study of blood T cell repertoires in COVID-19. This clone was detected once. The assay was immunoSEQ multiplex PCR, and TCRdb's table has in-frame clones only and misses some. The sample records under 250,000 clones, 92% being singletons. Germline V gene lookup returns CDR1 SGHTA and CDR2 FQGNSA. The CDR3 consists of 17 residues. Trimming pared 7 bases from V and 3 bases from J, leaving 22 bases between. The chain combines TRBV7-2 with TRBJ2-1; D perhaps matches TRBD1 (6 bases). What was sequenced was peripheral blood. This sequence originates from a man younger than 40 with acute or convalescent COVID-19. The CDR3 spells CASKEVSFGQIYNEQFF. CDR3 in DNA: TGTGCCAGCAAGGAAGTCTCATTTGGACAGATCTACAATGAGCAGTTCTTC. The variable domain in full, completed from reference TRBV7-2 and TRBJ2-1, reads GAGVSQSPSNKVTEKGKDVELRCDPISGHTALYWYRQSLGQGLEFLIYFQGNSAPDKSGLPSDRFSAERTGGSVSTLTIQRTQQEDSAVYLCASKEVSFGQIYNEQFFGPGTRLTVL.